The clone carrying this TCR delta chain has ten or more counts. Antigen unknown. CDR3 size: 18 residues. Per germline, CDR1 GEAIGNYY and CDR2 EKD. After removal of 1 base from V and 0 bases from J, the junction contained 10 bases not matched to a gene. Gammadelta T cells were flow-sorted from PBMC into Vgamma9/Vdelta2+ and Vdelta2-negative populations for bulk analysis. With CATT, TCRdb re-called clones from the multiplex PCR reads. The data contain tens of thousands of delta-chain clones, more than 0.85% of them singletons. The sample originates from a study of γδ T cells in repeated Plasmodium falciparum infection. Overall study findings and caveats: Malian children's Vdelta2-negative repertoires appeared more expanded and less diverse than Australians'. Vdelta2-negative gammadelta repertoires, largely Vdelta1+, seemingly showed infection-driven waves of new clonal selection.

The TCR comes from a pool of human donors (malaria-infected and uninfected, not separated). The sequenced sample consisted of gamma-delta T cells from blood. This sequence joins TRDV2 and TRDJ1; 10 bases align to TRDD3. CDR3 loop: CACDTVLGDPLYTDKLIF. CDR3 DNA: TGTGCCTGTGACACTGTACTGGGGGATCCCCTGTACACCGATAAACTCATCTTT.